Listed below are T cell receptor beta chains from one sample, sequenced in a study of cytomegalovirus exposure and HLA in healthy donors. Assay: immunoSEQ multiplex PCR; the TCRdb copy retains only in-frame clones and omits some. The profile shows approximately 77,000 clones, more than 65% of them singletons. Sequencing was done on a sample of PBMCs. All receptors come from a male donor in good health and CMV-seropositive. Each CDR3 is given with its conserved first and last residue. Each record gives: V gene, D gene, clone size, J gene, CDR3 protein, CDR3 DNA. A D gene is named only where the DNA matches it firmly. Not all rows give a size; the values are once, few, many and, for expanded clones, a class.

v_call: TRBV6-1; d_call: TRBD1; clone_size: NA; j_call: TRBJ1-4; cdr3_aa: CASSEETSRGPNEKLFF; cdr3_nt: TGTGCCAGCAGTGAAGAAACTTCCAGGGGGCCTAATGAAAAACTGTTTTTT
v_call: TRBV27; d_call: TRBD2; clone_size: NA; j_call: TRBJ2-7; cdr3_aa: CASSLGGVGTYEQYF; cdr3_nt: TGTGCCAGCAGTTTGGGAGGGGTTGGGACCTACGAGCAGTACTTC
v_call: TRBV30; d_call: TRBD1; clone_size: NA; j_call: TRBJ2-7; cdr3_aa: CAWNLGGLTGQYF; cdr3_nt: TGTGCCTGGAACTTAGGGGGCCTGACAGGGCAGTACTTC
v_call: TRBV4-2; d_call: TRBD2; clone_size: NA; j_call: TRBJ2-5; cdr3_aa: CASSPGRGGWEQYF; cdr3_nt: TGTGCCAGCAGCCCGGGCCGGGGGGGATGGGAGCAGTACTTC
v_call: TRBV5-1; d_call: TRBD2; clone_size: NA; j_call: TRBJ2-1; cdr3_aa: CASSFTGTSGIYNEQFF; cdr3_nt: TGCGCCAGCAGCTTTACCGGGACTAGCGGGATATACAATGAGCAGTTCTTC
v_call: TRBV9; d_call: TRBD2; clone_size: NA; j_call: TRBJ2-2; cdr3_aa: CASSVAAGGLAGELFF; cdr3_nt: TGTGCCAGCAGCGTAGCAGCGGGAGGGTTGGCCGGGGAGCTGTTTTTT
v_call: TRBV19; d_call: TRBD2; clone_size: once; j_call: TRBJ2-1; cdr3_aa: CASSRGTSGTYNEQFF; cdr3_nt: TGTGCCAGTAGTAGAGGGACTAGCGGGACCTACAATGAGCAGTTCTTC
v_call: TRBV6-1; d_call: TRBD1; clone_size: NA; j_call: TRBJ1-5; cdr3_aa: CASRELQGVRNQPQHF; cdr3_nt: TGTGCCAGCAGAGAATTACAGGGGGTGAGAAATCAGCCCCAGCATTTT
v_call: TRBV7-9; d_call: NA; clone_size: few; j_call: TRBJ1-3; cdr3_aa: CASSPHASSSGNTIYF; cdr3_nt: TGTGCCAGCAGCCCCCACGCTTCCAGCTCTGGAAACACCATATATTTT
v_call: TRBV28; d_call: TRBD1; clone_size: NA; j_call: TRBJ2-3; cdr3_aa: CASSDRGPTDTQYF; cdr3_nt: TGTGCCAGCAGTGACAGGGGCCCCACAGATACGCAGTATTTT
v_call: TRBV2; d_call: TRBD1; clone_size: NA; j_call: TRBJ1-4; cdr3_aa: CASIRRGLNEKLFF; cdr3_nt: TGTGCCAGCATTCGCAGGGGGCTGAATGAAAAACTGTTTTTT
v_call: TRBV9; d_call: TRBD1; clone_size: NA; j_call: TRBJ2-1; cdr3_aa: CASSMGQANNEQFF; cdr3_nt: TGTGCCAGCAGCATGGGACAGGCTAACAATGAGCAGTTCTTC
v_call: TRBV9; d_call: TRBD1; clone_size: NA; j_call: TRBJ1-1; cdr3_aa: CASSETGRTEAFF; cdr3_nt: TGTGCCAGCAGCGAGACAGGGAGGACTGAAGCTTTCTTT
v_call: TRBV19; d_call: NA; clone_size: few; j_call: TRBJ1-1; cdr3_aa: CASSINTVDTEAFF; cdr3_nt: TGTGCCAGTAGTATAAATACAGTAGACACTGAAGCTTTCTTT
v_call: TRBV11-3; d_call: NA; clone_size: NA; j_call: TRBJ2-5; cdr3_aa: CASSSRREETQYF; cdr3_nt: TGTGCCAGCAGCTCTAGACGGGAAGAGACCCAGTACTTC
v_call: TRBV19; d_call: TRBD1; clone_size: NA; j_call: TRBJ1-5; cdr3_aa: CASRARQGENQPQHF; cdr3_nt: TGTGCCAGTAGAGCCAGACAGGGGGAAAATCAGCCCCAGCATTTT
v_call: TRBV2; d_call: NA; clone_size: NA; j_call: TRBJ1-1; cdr3_aa: CASSEEEGAEAFF; cdr3_nt: TGTGCCAGCAGTGAAGAGGAAGGAGCTGAAGCTTTCTTT
v_call: TRBV28; d_call: TRBD2; clone_size: NA; j_call: TRBJ2-5; cdr3_aa: CASTIPGLAEQETQYF; cdr3_nt: TGTGCCAGCACCATTCCGGGACTAGCAGAGCAAGAGACCCAGTACTTC
v_call: TRBV5-1; d_call: NA; clone_size: NA; j_call: TRBJ2-6; cdr3_aa: CASSPGGGLSGANVLTF; cdr3_nt: TGCGCCAGCAGCCCTGGGGGGGGCCTTTCTGGGGCCAACGTCCTGACTTTC
v_call: TRBV4-3; d_call: TRBD2; clone_size: few; j_call: TRBJ2-5; cdr3_aa: CASSQTSGLQETQYF; cdr3_nt: TGCGCCAGCAGCCAAACTAGCGGATTACAAGAGACCCAGTACTTC
v_call: TRBV14; d_call: NA; clone_size: few; j_call: TRBJ1-4; cdr3_aa: CASSQVRGMGEKLFF; cdr3_nt: TGTGCCAGCAGCCAAGTTCGGGGGATGGGGGAAAAACTGTTTTTT
v_call: TRBV9; d_call: NA; clone_size: NA; j_call: TRBJ2-3; cdr3_aa: CASSVDRGAQYF; cdr3_nt: TGTGCCAGCAGCGTAGATAGGGGCGCGCAGTATTTT
v_call: TRBV10-3; d_call: TRBD1; clone_size: NA; j_call: TRBJ2-7; cdr3_aa: CAIRGQGQVYEQYF; cdr3_nt: TGTGCCATCAGGGGACAGGGTCAGGTCTACGAGCAGTACTTC
v_call: TRBV7-9; d_call: TRBD2; clone_size: NA; j_call: TRBJ2-5; cdr3_aa: CASSPGGGRETQYF; cdr3_nt: TGTGCCAGCAGCCCGGGGGGGGGTCGAGAGACCCAGTACTTC
v_call: TRBV5-1; d_call: NA; clone_size: NA; j_call: TRBJ2-7; cdr3_aa: CASSSSGESYEQYF; cdr3_nt: TGCGCCAGCAGCTCCTCGGGGGAATCCTACGAGCAGTACTTC
v_call: TRBV19; d_call: NA; clone_size: NA; j_call: TRBJ2-5; cdr3_aa: CASYSEETQYF; cdr3_nt: TGTGCCAGTTATTCCGAAGAGACCCAGTACTTC
v_call: TRBV6-1; d_call: TRBD2; clone_size: NA; j_call: TRBJ2-7; cdr3_aa: CASTQAGGPYEQYF; cdr3_nt: TGTGCCAGCACGCAAGCGGGAGGGCCTTACGAGCAGTACTTC
v_call: TRBV28; d_call: TRBD2; clone_size: NA; j_call: TRBJ2-7; cdr3_aa: CASSPSGGTYEQYF; cdr3_nt: TGTGCCAGCAGTCCTAGCGGGGGGACCTACGAGCAGTACTTC
v_call: TRBV10-3; d_call: NA; clone_size: NA; j_call: TRBJ2-3; cdr3_aa: CAISDPVLAVLYTQYF; cdr3_nt: TGTGCCATCAGTGACCCCGTTTTAGCGGTACTGTATACGCAGTATTTT
v_call: TRBV7-9; d_call: TRBD1; clone_size: once; j_call: TRBJ2-5; cdr3_aa: CASRGTGKEETQYF; cdr3_nt: TGTGCCAGCAGAGGGACAGGGAAAGAAGAGACCCAGTACTTC
v_call: TRBV7-2; d_call: TRBD1; clone_size: NA; j_call: TRBJ2-1; cdr3_aa: CASSSQGATIYNEQFF; cdr3_nt: TGTGCCAGCAGCTCCCAGGGGGCGACCATCTACAATGAGCAGTTCTTC
v_call: TRBV6-9; d_call: NA; clone_size: NA; j_call: TRBJ1-2; cdr3_aa: CASSYARWGHGYTF; cdr3_nt: TGTGCCAGCAGTTACGCCCGCTGGGGGCATGGCTACACCTTC
v_call: TRBV7-2; d_call: TRBD2; clone_size: NA; j_call: TRBJ2-2; cdr3_aa: CASSYGGGTPTNTGELFF; cdr3_nt: TGTGCCAGCAGCTATGGGGGGGGGACGCCAACGAACACCGGGGAGCTGTTTTTT
v_call: TRBV7-4; d_call: NA; clone_size: NA; j_call: TRBJ1-4; cdr3_aa: CASSFSGTISTNEKLFF; cdr3_nt: TGTGCCAGCAGCTTTAGCGGGACGATATCAACTAATGAAAAACTGTTTTTT
v_call: TRBV28; d_call: TRBD1; clone_size: NA; j_call: TRBJ2-7; cdr3_aa: CASSAPGGIYEQYF; cdr3_nt: TGTGCCAGCAGTGCTCCAGGGGGCATCTACGAGCAGTACTTC
v_call: TRBV19; d_call: NA; clone_size: NA; j_call: TRBJ2-4; cdr3_aa: CASSIDHSAGNIQYF; cdr3_nt: TGTGCCAGTAGTATAGATCATTCAGCAGGGAACATTCAGTACTTC
v_call: TRBV7-9; d_call: TRBD2; clone_size: NA; j_call: TRBJ2-3; cdr3_aa: CASSPGLAGTGDTQYF; cdr3_nt: TGTGCCAGCAGCCCAGGACTAGCGGGGACGGGAGATACGCAGTATTTT
v_call: TRBV30; d_call: NA; clone_size: NA; j_call: TRBJ1-6; cdr3_aa: CAWSPGSNSPLHF; cdr3_nt: TGTGCCTGGAGTCCAGGGTCGAATTCACCCCTCCACTTT
v_call: TRBV29-1; d_call: TRBD1; clone_size: NA; j_call: TRBJ2-1; cdr3_aa: CSVADRASYNEQFF; cdr3_nt: TGCAGCGTTGCTGACAGGGCCTCCTACAATGAGCAGTTCTTC
v_call: TRBV7-7; d_call: TRBD2; clone_size: NA; j_call: TRBJ2-5; cdr3_aa: CASSPQLAGGAETQYF; cdr3_nt: TGTGCCAGCAGCCCCCAACTAGCGGGGGGGGCAGAGACCCAGTACTTC
v_call: TRBV7-9; d_call: NA; clone_size: NA; j_call: TRBJ2-5; cdr3_aa: CASSFEDSMIQETQYF; cdr3_nt: TGTGCCAGCAGCTTCGAGGACTCCATGATCCAAGAGACCCAGTACTTC
v_call: TRBV5-1; d_call: NA; clone_size: NA; j_call: TRBJ2-5; cdr3_aa: CASSFQETQYF; cdr3_nt: TGCGCCAGCAGCTTTCAGGAGACCCAGTACTTC
v_call: TRBV25-1; d_call: NA; clone_size: NA; j_call: TRBJ2-1; cdr3_aa: CASSEFAGTYNEQFF; cdr3_nt: TGTGCCAGCAGTGAATTTGCGGGCACCTACAATGAGCAGTTCTTC
v_call: TRBV7-6; d_call: TRBD2; clone_size: NA; j_call: TRBJ2-1; cdr3_aa: CASSPQASGGGPFF; cdr3_nt: TGTGCCAGCAGCCCCCAGGCTAGCGGGGGAGGTCCGTTCTTC
v_call: TRBV12-5; d_call: TRBD1; clone_size: few; j_call: TRBJ2-5; cdr3_aa: CASGLDRAETQYF; cdr3_nt: TGTGCTAGTGGCCTTGACAGGGCCGAGACCCAGTACTTC